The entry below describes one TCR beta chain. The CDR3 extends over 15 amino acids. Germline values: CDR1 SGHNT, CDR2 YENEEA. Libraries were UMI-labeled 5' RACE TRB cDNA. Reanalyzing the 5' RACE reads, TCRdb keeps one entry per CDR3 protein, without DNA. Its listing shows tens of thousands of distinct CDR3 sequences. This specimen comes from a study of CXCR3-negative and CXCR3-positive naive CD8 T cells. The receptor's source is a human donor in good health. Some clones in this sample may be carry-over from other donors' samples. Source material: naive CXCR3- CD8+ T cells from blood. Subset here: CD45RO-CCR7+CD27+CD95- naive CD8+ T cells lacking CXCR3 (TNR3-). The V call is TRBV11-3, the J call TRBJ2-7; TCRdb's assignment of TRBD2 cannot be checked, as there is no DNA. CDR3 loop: CASHENRLGPREQYF. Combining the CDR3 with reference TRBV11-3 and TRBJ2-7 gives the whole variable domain EAGVVQSPRYKIIEKKQPVAFWCNPISGHNTLYWYLQNLGQGPELLIRYENEEAVDDSQLPKDRFSAERLKGVDSTLKIQPAELGDSAVYLCASHENRLGPREQYFGPGTRLTVT.